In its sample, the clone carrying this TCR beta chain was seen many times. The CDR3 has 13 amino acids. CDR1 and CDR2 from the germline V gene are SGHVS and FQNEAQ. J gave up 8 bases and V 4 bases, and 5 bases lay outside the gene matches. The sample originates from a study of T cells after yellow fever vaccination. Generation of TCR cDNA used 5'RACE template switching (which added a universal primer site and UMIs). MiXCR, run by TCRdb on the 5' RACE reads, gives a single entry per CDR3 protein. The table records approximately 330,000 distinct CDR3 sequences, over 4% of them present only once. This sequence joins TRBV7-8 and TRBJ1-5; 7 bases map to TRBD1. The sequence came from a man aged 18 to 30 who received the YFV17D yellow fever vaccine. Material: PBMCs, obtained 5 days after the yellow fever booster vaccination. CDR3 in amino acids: CASSSIQGKPQHF. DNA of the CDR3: TGTGCCAGCAGCTCGATACAGGGGAAGCCCCAGCATTTT.